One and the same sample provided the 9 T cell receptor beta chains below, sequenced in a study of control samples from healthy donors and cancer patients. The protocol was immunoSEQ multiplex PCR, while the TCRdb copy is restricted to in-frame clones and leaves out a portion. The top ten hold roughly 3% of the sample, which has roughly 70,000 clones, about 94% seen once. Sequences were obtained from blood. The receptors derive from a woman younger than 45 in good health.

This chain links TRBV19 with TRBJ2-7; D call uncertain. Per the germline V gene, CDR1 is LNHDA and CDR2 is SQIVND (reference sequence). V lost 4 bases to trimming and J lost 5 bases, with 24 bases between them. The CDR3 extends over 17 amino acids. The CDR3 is CASSTPRTSLILHEQYV. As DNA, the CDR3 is TGTGCCAGTAGTACCCCGAGGACCTCCCTAATCCTACACGAGCAGTACGTC.

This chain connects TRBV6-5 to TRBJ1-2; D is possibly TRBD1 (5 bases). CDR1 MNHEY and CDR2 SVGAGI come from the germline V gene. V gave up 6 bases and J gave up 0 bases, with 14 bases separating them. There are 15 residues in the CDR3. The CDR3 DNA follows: TGTGCCAGCAGGACACCGGGACGGGCTAACTATGGCTACACCTTC. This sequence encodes CASRTPGRANYGYTF.

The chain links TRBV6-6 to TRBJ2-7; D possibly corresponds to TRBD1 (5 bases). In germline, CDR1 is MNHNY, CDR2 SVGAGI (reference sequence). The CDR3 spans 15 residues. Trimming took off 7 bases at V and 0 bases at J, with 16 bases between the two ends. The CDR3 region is CASTMDGATSYEQYF. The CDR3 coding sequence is TGTGCCAGCACCATGGATGGGGCGACCTCCTACGAGCAGTACTTC.

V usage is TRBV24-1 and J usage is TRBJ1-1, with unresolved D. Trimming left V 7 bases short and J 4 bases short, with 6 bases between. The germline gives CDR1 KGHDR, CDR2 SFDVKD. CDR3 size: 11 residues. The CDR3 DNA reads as TGTGCCACCAGGGAAGGCACTGAAGCTTTCTTT. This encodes CATREGTEAFF.

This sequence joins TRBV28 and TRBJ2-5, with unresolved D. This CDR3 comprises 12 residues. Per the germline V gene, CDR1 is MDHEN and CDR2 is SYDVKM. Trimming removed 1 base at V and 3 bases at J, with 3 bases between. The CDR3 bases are TGTGCCAGCAGTTTATCCAAAGAGACCCAGTACTTC. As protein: CASSLSKETQYF.

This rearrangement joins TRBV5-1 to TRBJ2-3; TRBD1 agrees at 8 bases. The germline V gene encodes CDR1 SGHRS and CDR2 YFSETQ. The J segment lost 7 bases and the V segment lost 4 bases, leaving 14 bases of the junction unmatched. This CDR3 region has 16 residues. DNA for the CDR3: TGCGCCAGCAGCGTCCGGGACAGGAACACCCTTCATACGCAGTATTTT. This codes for CASSVRDRNTLHTQYF. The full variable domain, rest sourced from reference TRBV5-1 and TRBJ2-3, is KAGVTQTPRYLIKTRGQQVTLSCSPISGHRSVSWYQQTPGQGLQFLFEYFSETQRNKGNFPGRFSGRQFSNSRSEMNVSTLELGDSALYLCASSVRDRNTLHTQYFGPGTRLTVL.

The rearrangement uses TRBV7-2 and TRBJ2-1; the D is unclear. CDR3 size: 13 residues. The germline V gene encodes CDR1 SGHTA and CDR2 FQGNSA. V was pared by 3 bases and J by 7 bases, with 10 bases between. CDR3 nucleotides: TGTGCCAGCAGCTTGGTATATCCTAATGAGCAGTTCTTC. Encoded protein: CASSLVYPNEQFF.

DNA for the CDR3: TGTGCCAGTGTCACAGGGGGCGGCACCGGGGAGCTGTTTTTT. This encodes CASVTGGGTGELFF. This chain joins TRBV19 and TRBJ2-2; 9 bases match TRBD1. Per the germline V gene, CDR1 is LNHDA and CDR2 is SQIVND (reference sequence). The V and J ends lost 8 bases and 4 bases, in that order; junction bases with no gene match: 5. The CDR3 totals 14 residues.

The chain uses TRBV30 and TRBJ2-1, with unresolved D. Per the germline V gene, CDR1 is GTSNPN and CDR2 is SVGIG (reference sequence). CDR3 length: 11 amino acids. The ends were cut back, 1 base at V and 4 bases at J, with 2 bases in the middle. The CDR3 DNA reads TGTGCCTGGAGTGAGTACAATGAGCAGTTCTTC. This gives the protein CAWSEYNEQFF. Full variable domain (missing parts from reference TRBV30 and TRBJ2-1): SQTIHQWPATLVQPVGSPLSLECTVEGTSNPNLYWYRQAAGRGLQLLFYSVGIGQISSEVPQNLSASRPQDRQFILSSKKLLLSDSGFYLCAWSEYNEQFFGPGTRLTVL.